This T cell receptor (beta chain) was captured by sequencing in a study of regulatory T cells in long-lasting Graves disease. Unmatched junction bases numbered 7, after V lost 6 bases and J lost 3 bases. The CDR3 length is 14 residues. CDR1 and CDR2 from the germline V gene are LNHNV and YYDKDF (reference sequence). With iRepertoire HTBI primers and Arm-PCR of CDR3 regions, TCR beta libraries were built. TCRdb processed the multiplex PCR reads anew with MiXCR; each CDR3 protein has one entry. The top ten clones hold about 11% of a sample with more than 400,000 distinct CDR3 sequences, about 17% of them seen once. Specified time point: newly diagnosed GD, antithyroid drugs for less than 3 months. PBMC RNA was the source of the TCR library. This clonotype was counted at least ten times. These data are also associated with another study on T cells in Graves' hyperthyroidism and ophthalmopathy.

Material: peripheral blood mononuclear cells (PBMCs), obtained at new diagnosis, from a patient treated with antithyroid drugs. The chain couples TRBV15 to TRBJ2-7; 8 bases map to TRBD2. The clonotype was recovered from a woman in her thirties with Graves disease. CDR3 residues: CATSPDRGGYEQYF. The CDR3 DNA is TGTGCCACCAGTCCCGATCGGGGGGGCTACGAGCAGTACTTC.